This entry lists 22 T cell receptor beta chains sequenced from one sample in a study of CD8 T cells in ankylosing spondylitis. TCRdb re-called the 5' RACE reads with MiXCR, one entry per CDR3 protein. The sample yields about 220,000 distinct CDR3 sequences, about a sixth seen once. General study points: Under 10 highly homologous variants formed a TCR beta motif that appeared characteristic of ankylosing spondylitis blood.

No antigen has been assigned to these receptors. Input material: blood, either unsorted or a sorted T cell fraction (not recorded which). The receptors here all came from a male donor with ankylosing spondylitis.

J is TRBJ1-4 and V is TRBV29-1, with D unresolved. This CDR3 contains 13 residues. Per germline, CDR1 SQVTM and CDR2 ANQGSEA. For the CDR3, the DNA is TGCGCGTACCTGGCGGGCCTGGGTGAAAAACTGTTTTTT. It translates to CAYLAGLGEKLFF.

This clonotype was seen a few times. The CDR3 region is CASSHTWDQHTGELFF. DNA of the CDR3: TGTGCCAGCAGCCATACTTGGGACCAACACACCGGGGAGCTGTTTTTT. The chain has TRBV11-2 and TRBJ2-2; D possibly matches TRBD1 or TRBD2 (5 bases each). From germline, CDR1 is SGHAT and CDR2 FQNNGV. V dropped 5 bases and J dropped 3 bases, with 16 bases sitting between them. The CDR3 extends over 16 amino acids.

This clonotype was detected a few times. This sequence joins TRBV10-3 and TRBJ1-5, with D unclear. The V gene's germline CDR1 is ENHRY and CDR2 SYGVKD. V was pared by 2 bases and J by 2 bases, with 1 base between. This CDR3 comprises 12 residues. This CDR3 is CAISEGNQPQHF. The CDR3 coding sequence is TGTGCCATCAGTGAGGGCAATCAGCCCCAGCATTTT.

This clonotype was counted many times. This sequence joins TRBV5-1 and TRBJ2-1; perhaps TRBD1 as D (5 bases). V was shortened by 6 bases and J by 9 bases, with 19 bases between the two germline ends. Germline V gene data show CDR1 as SGHRS and CDR2 as YFSETQ. CDR3 length equals 14 residues. CDR3 coding DNA: TGCGCCAGCAAAGCAGGGCTCGAATCGGGTGAGCAGTTCTTC. This codes for CASKAGLESGEQFF.

This chain joins TRBV20-1 and TRBJ2-1; D is possibly TRBD2 (5 bases). This CDR3 region has 13 residues. V lost 4 bases, J lost 3 bases, and 10 bases lay in between. The germline V gene encodes CDR1 DFQATT and CDR2 SNEGSKA (reference sequence). The CDR3 DNA follows: TGCAGTGCTAAAAAGACTAACTACAATGAGCAGTTCTTC. This translates into CSAKKTNYNEQFF.

This clonotype was counted ten times or more. This chain uses TRBV28 with TRBJ2-1, with 10 positions matching TRBD1. This CDR3 contains 15 residues. In germline, CDR1 is MDHEN, CDR2 SYDVKM. The V gene end was trimmed by 6 bases and the J gene end by 4 bases; junction bases not matched to a gene: 6. CDR3: CASSSRDRGYNEQFF. CDR3 in DNA: TGTGCCAGCAGCTCCCGGGACAGGGGATACAATGAGCAGTTCTTC. Full variable domain (rest looked up from reference TRBV28 and TRBJ2-1): DVKVTQSSRYLVKRTGEKVFLECVQDMDHENMFWYRQDPGLGLRLIYFSYDVKMKEKGDIPEGYSVSREKKERFSLILESASTNQTSMYLCASSSRDRGYNEQFFGPGTRLTVL.

This rearrangement joins TRBV9 to TRBJ1-5, with unresolved D. The CDR3 is 14 amino acids. The germline V and J ends were trimmed by 0 bases and 11 bases, with 15 bases remaining between them. From germline, CDR1 is SGDLS and CDR2 YYNGEE. CDR3 sequence reads: CASSVGFGVESQHF. CDR3 bases: TGTGCCAGCAGCGTAGGTTTTGGGGTTGAGTCCCAGCATTTT.

This rearrangement joins TRBV5-6 to TRBJ2-2; 7 positions match TRBD2. V lost 3 bases, J lost 3 bases, and 8 bases stayed unmatched. The germline CDR1 and CDR2 sequences are SGHDT and YYEEEE. The CDR3 runs to 16 residues. The CDR3 DNA is TGTGCCAGCAGCTCCCTGGGGGGGGTAGACACCGGGGAGCTGTTTTTT. It specifies CASSSLGGVDTGELFF. Full variable domain (remainder filled in from reference TRBV5-6 and TRBJ2-2): DAGVTQSPTHLIKTRGQQVTLRCSPKSGHDTVSWYQQALGQGPQFIFQYYEEEERQRGNFPDRFSGHQFPNYSSELNVNALLLGDSALYLCASSSLGGVDTGELFFGEGSRLTVL.

V gene TRBV14 combines with J gene TRBJ2-1; D ambiguous. Germline V lookup: CDR1 SGHDN, CDR2 FVKESK. This CDR3 is built from 19 residues. Deletions cut 2 bases from V and 1 base from J, with 21 bases between. CDR3 sequence: CASSQKVIGSQDSYNEQFF. The CDR3 DNA sequence: TGTGCCAGCAGCCAAAAAGTCATCGGAAGCCAAGATTCCTACAATGAGCAGTTCTTC.

This rearrangement joins TRBV12-3 or TRBV12-4 to TRBJ2-4; TRBD2 matches at 9 bases. The CDR3 extends over 14 amino acids. Unmatched junction bases numbered 7, after V lost 5 bases and J lost 8 bases. CDR3 residues: CASSRTSALDIQYF. The CDR3 region has the DNA TGTGCCAGCAGTCGGACTAGCGCTTTGGACATTCAGTACTTC.

This chain connects TRBV27 to TRBJ2-1; no reliable D call. Germline CDR1 reads MNHEY; CDR2 reads SMNVEV (reference sequence). The CDR3 has 15 amino acids. Deletions cut 6 bases from V and 5 bases from J, with 17 bases between. The CDR3 is CASSGTLGHDNEQFF. The CDR3 nucleotides read TGTGCCAGCAGCGGAACCTTGGGCCACGACAATGAGCAGTTCTTC.

V gene TRBV29-1 combines with J gene TRBJ1-2; D not certain. Trimming took 3 bases from V and 4 from J, leaving 9 bases between them. Germline CDR1 reads SQVTM; CDR2 reads ANQGSEA. The CDR3 is 12 amino acids. For the CDR3, the DNA is TGCAGCGTTGATTCCCCTTTCTATGGCTACACCTTC. Protein product: CSVDSPFYGYTF.

A few counts support this clonotype. The chain couples TRBV28 to TRBJ1-3; 10 nucleotides agree with TRBD1. V gave up 6 bases and J gave up 0 bases; unmatched junction bases: 5. Germline CDR1 MDHEN, CDR2 SYDVKM. This CDR3 is 16 amino acids long. As DNA, the CDR3 is TGTGCCAGCAGGGGGACAGGGGAGACCTCTGGAAACACCATATATTTT. As protein: CASRGTGETSGNTIYF.

This clonotype appeared a few times. V is TRBV6-1 and J is TRBJ2-3, with D hard to call. With 8 bases removed from V and 3 bases from J, the gap between germline ends came to 21 bases. This CDR3 comprises 16 residues. Germline assignment: CDR1 MNHNS and CDR2 SASEGT. In nucleotides, the CDR3 is TGTGCCAGCCGGTTGTTTTCCAACCTGATGACAGATACGCAGTATTTT. This codes for CASRLFSNLMTDTQYF.

This clonotype was seen repeatedly, ten times or more. The chain joins TRBV12-3 or TRBV12-4 to TRBJ1-4; tentatively, D is TRBD1 (5 bases). Trimming pared 5 bases from V and 8 bases from J, leaving 18 bases between. The CDR3 is made up of 15 amino acids. In nucleotides, the CDR3 is TGTGCCAGCAGTCCGGGGACGTCCTGGGGGGAAAAACTGTTTTTT. Amino acids: CASSPGTSWGEKLFF.

This clonotype has just a few counts. The chain uses TRBV2 and TRBJ2-1; D call uncertain. Germline CDR1 is SNHLY and CDR2 is FYNNEI. The ends were cut back, 5 bases at V and 3 bases at J, with 11 bases in the middle. This CDR3 region has 14 residues. The chain's CDR3 is CASSPLSIYNEQFF. CDR3 nucleotides: TGTGCCAGCAGTCCCCTGTCGATCTACAATGAGCAGTTCTTC.

This clonotype was detected only a few times. At one end the junction does not follow the germline gene, possibly because of a read error. The chain has TRBV5-1 and TRBJ2-1; tentative D call: TRBD1 (5 bases). CDR1 is SGHRS and CDR2 is YFSETQ in the germline V gene. The CDR3 is 11 residues long. The CDR3 coding sequence is TGCGCCAGCAGCTTGGGACAGTTCGAGATCTTC. Amino acids: CASSLGQFEIF.

The chain employs TRBV23-1 and TRBJ2-6, with 7 positions matching TRBD1. TRBV23-1 is placed among ORFs of uncertain function. The CDR3 totals 16 residues. Losses at the gene ends were 6 bases for V and 0 bases for J; bases not matched to a gene: 5. CDR3: CASRGQDRSGANVLTF. The DNA for the CDR3 is TGCGCCAGCAGAGGACAGGACCGCTCTGGGGCCAACGTCCTGACTTTC.

The chain employs TRBV14 and TRBJ1-1; D uncertain. The ends were cut back, 2 bases at V and 1 base at J, with 11 bases in the middle. Germline V gene sequence: CDR1 SGHDN, CDR2 FVKESK. The CDR3 is 15 amino acids. CDR3 protein: CASSQYRTQNTEAFF. In nucleotides, the CDR3 is TGTGCCAGCAGCCAATACAGAACCCAGAACACTGAAGCTTTCTTT.

In its sample, this clonotype was seen a few times. The rearrangement joins TRBV15 to TRBJ2-7, with D possibly being TRBD1 or TRBD2 (5 bases each). The CDR3 sequence is 15 residues long. The V and J ends lost 5 bases and 1 base respectively, with 15 bases between them. The germline V gene has CDR1 LNHNV and CDR2 YYDKDF (reference sequence). The CDR3, as DNA: TGTGCCACCAGCCCGAAGGGACGCCTATCCTACGAGCAGTACTTC. Its translation is CATSPKGRLSYEQYF.

A few counts support this clonotype. The V gene is TRBV5-6, the J gene TRBJ2-1, with D tentatively TRBD1 (5 bases). CDR3 length: 15 amino acids. With 0 bases removed from V and 6 bases from J, the gap between germline ends came to 13 bases. The germline V gene encodes CDR1 SGHDT and CDR2 YYEEEE. For the CDR3, the DNA is TGTGCCAGCAGCTTGGTTTCAGGCAGGGCCAATGAGCAGTTCTTC. Its protein is CASSLVSGRANEQFF.

Many counts were recorded for this clonotype. The chain combines TRBV14 with TRBJ1-1; no clear D. V gave up 4 bases and J gave up 2 bases, with 11 bases separating them. Germline CDR1 and CDR2: SGHDN and FVKESK. The CDR3 sequence is 14 residues long. CDR3 coding DNA: TGTGCCAGCAGCCCACTTTCCTACAACACTGAAGCTTTCTTT. Translating gives CASSPLSYNTEAFF.